This T cell receptor (beta chain) derives from a study of monozygotic twins with inflammatory bowel disease (dated by TCRdb to between 2018 and 2021). For the study in its entirety: The full study comprised around 30 monozygotic twin pairs: nine German pairs (four IBD-concordant, five IBD-discordant) and 19 IBD-discordant Danish pairs. Each individual had, on average, about 151 000 unique TCRalpha sequences and 181 000 unique TCRbeta sequences available for analysis. Disease-associated traits were sought mainly through comparisons between IBD patients and their genetically identical healthy co-twins within discordant pairs.

The cysteine opens and the phenylalanine closes a CDR3 of 15 amino acids. The DNA is not on file. Reading the germline V gene gives CDR1 SGHRS and CDR2 YFSETQ. From each donor, a roughly 2.5 ml peripheral blood sample was collected into PAXgene tubes and stored at -80 degrees C. Without T cell sorting, total RNA was isolated from whole blood using the PAXgene blood miRNA kit on an automated QIAcube. Deep TCRalpha and TCRbeta repertoire profiling with unique molecular barcoding was performed on peripheral blood of monozygotic twin pairs concordant or discordant for inflammatory bowel disease. Smoking habits were recorded for all twin pairs, with individuals classified as current, former or never smokers. Turning to this clonotype: This receptor's antigen is unknown.

Overall study outcomes, separate from this receptor: Concordant and discordant twins showed no difference in repertoire similarity, possibly because of limited statistical power. IBD patients had lower TCRbeta repertoire diversity, measured by the inverse Simpson index, than their healthy co-twins. Compared with healthy twins, IBD patients had fewer clonotypes in common with other individuals, a difference most pronounced in patients showing signs of disease activity. Differing immunosuppressive treatments among patients may have added background noise and inter-individual variability to the repertoires. No single strong signal or clonotype linked to IBD turned up in the results, so the idea that one exists was not supported. Distinction between different T cell subtypes could not be achieved in the analysis.

The library was produced with 5' RACE. Each TCR library was prepared from about 3.5 ug of total RNA. cDNA was synthesized with SMARTScribe reverse transcriptase in eight separate reactions per sample. During cDNA synthesis, unique molecular identifiers containing a 6-nucleotide sample barcode were introduced by template switching. Two nested PCRs of around 15 and 10 cycles amplified the TCRalpha and TCRbeta cDNA, and bead purification followed each PCR. Before amplification, cDNA was treated with uracil DNA-glycosylase and purified using the QIAquick PCR purification kit. The second PCR added Illumina TruSeq-compatible adapters along with sample-specific barcodes. Library quality and concentration were assessed using TapeStation and Qubit, and 5 ng of each library was pooled. The pooled libraries were sequenced with 2 x 100 bp reads and custom sequencing primers on an Illumina HiSeq2500 single-index Rapid Run. The authors processed their data as follows. MiGEC version 1.2.6 was used for UMI-based consensus assembly to correct PCR and sequencing errors. MiXCR version 2.1.1 handled V(D)J alignment, clonotype assembly and CDR3 extraction. To normalise gene usage, clonotype sharing and MAIT/NKT TCR abundance, the analysis used the top 1000, 10 000 and 20 000 clonotypes per sample. Diversity was computed as the inverse Simpson index with the vegan R package after downsampling to 27 000 UMIs. Paired Mann-Whitney U tests were applied to discordant twin pairs, with Benjamini-Hochberg correction for multiple testing. TCRdb reprocessed the reads, so every CDR3 protein sequence counts as one entry and DNA is not shown. These V and J calls rely on TCRdb rather than the paper's analysis. The sample table holds some 130,000 distinct CDR3 sequences. 1% to 1.5% of the sample lies in the top ten.

The TCR was taken from a human donor with ulcerative colitis or Crohn's disease, or a healthy co-twin of an affected twin (not recorded which). The chain is made from TRBV5-1 and TRBJ2-7; TCRdb's D call, TRBD2, is unchecked because there is no DNA. The sequencing input was blood. The CDR3 has the sequence CASSISSGSSYEQYF.